The TCR beta chain described here comes from a study of CD8+ T cells in alopecia areata. General study findings and limits: The study also sequences resident alphabeta T cells of normal skin in scalp samples. Patients displayed less clarity in TCR sharing than mice, a finding possibly related to HLA. Across lesional scalp, and particularly alopecia totalis/universalis, clonality surpassed that of normal scalp.

Extracted RNA was reverse transcribed, and the resulting cDNA served as sequencing template. TCRdb's table, derived via immunoSEQ multiplex PCR, lists solely in-frame clones and lacks some. Of more than 100,000 clones listed, around 60% are singletons. Concerning this clone itself: Its antigen is currently unknown.

The V end was cut by 4 bases, the J end by 0 bases, with 13 bases between. This CDR3 contains 15 residues. The V gene's germline CDR1 is SGDLS and CDR2 YYNGEE. Sorting separated CD4+ and CD8+ T cells out of PBMCs. Sequenced material: CD4+ T cells sorted from blood. This clonotype was obtained from a human donor in good health. The gene calls are TRBV9 and TRBJ2-5, with D possibly being TRBD2 (5 bases). CDR3 amino acids: CASSTSGWDQETQYF. In DNA, the CDR3 is TGTGCCAGCAGCACCAGCGGTTGGGACCAAGAGACCCAGTACTTC. Combining the CDR3 with reference TRBV9 and TRBJ2-5 gives the whole variable domain DSGVTQTPKHLITATGQRVTLRCSPRSGDLSVYWYQQSLDQGLQFLIQYYNGEERAKGNILERFSAQQFPDLHSELNLSSLELGDSALYFCASSTSGWDQETQYFGPGTRLLVL.